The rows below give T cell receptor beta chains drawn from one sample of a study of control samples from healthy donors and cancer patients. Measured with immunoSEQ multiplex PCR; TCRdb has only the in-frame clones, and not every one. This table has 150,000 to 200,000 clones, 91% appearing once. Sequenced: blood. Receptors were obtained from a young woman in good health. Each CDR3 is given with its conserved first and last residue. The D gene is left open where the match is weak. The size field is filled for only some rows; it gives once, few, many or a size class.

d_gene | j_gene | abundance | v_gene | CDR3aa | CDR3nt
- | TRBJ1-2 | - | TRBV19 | CASSIKDRIYGYTF | TGTGCCAGTAGTATAAAAGATCGGATATATGGCTACACCTTC
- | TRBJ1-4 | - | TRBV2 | CASILDSATNEKLFF | TGTGCCAGCATATTAGACAGTGCAACTAATGAAAAACTGTTTTTT
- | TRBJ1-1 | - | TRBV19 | CASKGRDAMNTEAFF | TGTGCCAGTAAGGGACGGGACGCCATGAACACTGAAGCTTTCTTT
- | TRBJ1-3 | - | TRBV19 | CASSIDSGDSGNTIYF | TGTGCCAGTAGTATTGATTCGGGGGACTCTGGAAACACCATATATTTT
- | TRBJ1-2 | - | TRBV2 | CASSEAGVSPNYGYTF | TGTGCCAGCAGTGAAGCGGGAGTCTCACCTAACTATGGCTACACCTTC
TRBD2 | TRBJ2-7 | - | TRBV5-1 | CASSLEGTSYEQYF | TGCGCCAGCAGCTTGGAAGGGACTAGCTACGAGCAGTACTTC
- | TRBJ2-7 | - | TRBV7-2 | CASSRDRHYEQYF | TGTGCCAGCAGCCGCGACAGGCACTACGAGCAGTACTTC
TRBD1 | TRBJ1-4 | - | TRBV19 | CASSRQGRGEKLFF | TGTGCCAGTAGTAGACAGGGGCGCGGTGAAAAACTGTTTTTT
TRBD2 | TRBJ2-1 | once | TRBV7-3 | CASSRTSGPYNEQFF | TGTGCCAGCAGTAGAACTAGCGGACCCTACAATGAGCAGTTCTTC
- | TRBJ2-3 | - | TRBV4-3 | CASSQRDKGTTDTQYF | TGCGCCAGCAGCCAACGGGACAAGGGGACCACAGATACGCAGTATTTT
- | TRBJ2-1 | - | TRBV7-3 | CASSFGGLNEQFF | TGTGCCAGCAGCTTCGGGGGGCTTAATGAGCAGTTCTTC
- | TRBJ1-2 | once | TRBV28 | CASSLSYGYTF | TGTGCCAGCAGTTTGAGCTATGGCTACACCTTC
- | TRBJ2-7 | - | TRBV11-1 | CASSTGTYSYEQYF | TGTGCCAGCAGCACCGGGACGTACTCCTACGAGCAGTACTTC
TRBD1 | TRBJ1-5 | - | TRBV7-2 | CASSLQGALNQPQHF | TGTGCCAGCAGCTTACAGGGGGCTCTCAATCAGCCCCAGCATTTT
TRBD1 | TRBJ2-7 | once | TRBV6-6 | CASSYSGTGGYEQYF | TGTGCCAGCAGTTACTCCGGGACAGGGGGTTACGAGCAGTACTTC
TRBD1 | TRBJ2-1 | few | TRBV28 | CASSSYRGLNEQFF | TGTGCCAGCAGTTCATACAGGGGGCTCAATGAGCAGTTCTTC
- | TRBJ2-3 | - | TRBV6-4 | CASRVDSTDTQYF | TGTGCCAGCAGAGTTGACAGCACAGATACGCAGTATTTT
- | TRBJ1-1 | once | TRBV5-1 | CASSLGRGNTEAFF | TGCGCCAGCAGCTTGGGGCGCGGGAACACTGAAGCTTTCTTT
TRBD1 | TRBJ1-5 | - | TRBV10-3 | CAIRGTGSNQPQHF | TGTGCCATCAGAGGGACAGGTAGCAATCAGCCCCAGCATTTT
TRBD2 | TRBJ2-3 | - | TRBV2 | CASTRTSGGTDTQYF | TGTGCCAGCACCAGGACTAGCGGGGGCACAGATACGCAGTATTTT